This T cell receptor (beta chain) was sequenced for a study of shared clonotypes between healthy human individuals. Per the germline V gene, CDR1 is LNHNV and CDR2 is YYDKDF (reference sequence). CDR3 length: 13 residues. V lost 6 bases to trimming and J lost 4 bases, with 10 bases between them. As processed by the authors: ImmunoSEQ only sent back junction sequences with no quality scores, so filtering was done differently. The data were produced by immunoSEQ multiplex PCR, yet TCRdb's version contains in-frame clones alone and is incomplete. V and J calls and clone size follow that table, whereas D and trimming were derived from the DNA. The sample contains a few million clones, roughly 93% of which appear only once. Terminally differentiated effector memory CD45RA+ cells were excluded from the naive CD8 cells, which were CD45RO-negative and positively selected for CCR7.

The origin of this receptor is a man between 18 and 29 years old in good health. Some clones in this sample may be carry-over from other donors' samples. Sequenced: naive CD8+ T cells from PBMCs. The chain uses TRBV15 and TRBJ1-5; D may be TRBD1 (5 bases). CDR3 DNA: TGTGCCACCAGAGGACGGGGGAATCAGCCCCAGCATTTT. It codes for CATRGRGNQPQHF.